This note documents a single T cell receptor (beta chain) sequence. Its specificity is unknown. Profiled with immunoSEQ multiplex PCR; TCRdb holds only in-frame clones, not every one. The sample consists of about 94,000 clones, over 85% of them appearing once. This record comes from a study of Tregs in tolerant kidney transplant recipients. Findings and caveats of the study: Donor-specific Treg expansion exceeded global Treg expansion in tolerant patients, suggesting antigen drive.

Source: CD4+ T cells from blood, taken before the transplant. The TCR comes from a human donor who received a combined kidney and bone marrow transplant.

The CDR3: CASSLAFSGTGGGNTEAFF. DNA for the CDR3: TGTGCCAGCAGCTTGGCGTTTTCCGGGACAGGGGGAGGGAACACTGAAGCTTTCTTT. V is TRBV5-6 and J is TRBJ1-1, with 11 bases fitting TRBD1. V was clipped by 0 bases and J by 1 base; unmatched bases: 11. This CDR3 has 19 amino acids. In germline, CDR1 is SGHDT, CDR2 YYEEEE.